A selection of T cell receptor beta chains follows, all from one sample in a study of T cell repertoires in cytomegalovirus infection. MiXCR, applied by TCRdb to the reads, yields one record per CDR3 protein. The sample consists of fewer than 900,000 distinct CDR3 sequences, about 28% of them appearing once. What these receptors recognize is not known. Sequencing was performed on cultured CD8+ T cells from PBMCs, taken from culture after CMV antigen stimulation. All receptors come from a human donor in good health (CMV status not recorded). Some clones in this sample may be carry-over from other donors' samples. The CDR3 runs from the conserved cysteine through the conserved F or W.

v_call	j_call	cdr3_aa
TRBV7-6	TRBJ1-5	CASSLSENQPQHF
TRBV4-3	TRBJ2-3	CASSWELSTDTQYF
TRBV7-6	TRBJ2-4	CASSSGEAIQYF
TRBV9	TRBJ2-3	CASSPSEQYF
TRBV12-3/TRBV12-4	TRBJ1-6	CASSFGQSGSPLHF
TRBV6-2/TRBV6-3	TRBJ1-2	CASSPQGRGDYGYTF
TRBV12-3/TRBV12-4	TRBJ1-5	CASSLGVYSNQPQHF
TRBV12-3/TRBV12-4	TRBJ1-3	CASSLRQGFRLYSGNTIYF
TRBV19	TRBJ1-2	CASSAWGPTGYTF
TRBV28	TRBJ1-4	CASSLTPRATNEKLFF
TRBV4-3	TRBJ2-5	CASSQTLRGPETQYF
TRBV7-6	TRBJ2-6	CASSPFPGANVLTF
TRBV6-5	TRBJ2-1	CASSYGTGTYNEQFF
TRBV2	TRBJ1-6	CASSEGGGAPLHF
TRBV7-6	TRBJ2-5	CASSSGLRGETQYF
TRBV5-5	TRBJ1-1	CASSPNMGRDTEAFF
TRBV7-2	TRBJ1-2	CASSLGWAGYTF
TRBV4-1	TRBJ1-5	CASSQEKSQPQHF
TRBV12-3/TRBV12-4	TRBJ1-6	CASRSDRDRASYNSPLHF
TRBV4-2	TRBJ2-7	CASSQSERWEQYF
TRBV7-2	TRBJ2-5	CASSLPGQGIVGTQYF
TRBV2	TRBJ2-1	CASSEATSGGGNEQFF
TRBV4-1	TRBJ2-5	CASSQERRGGVVGETQYF